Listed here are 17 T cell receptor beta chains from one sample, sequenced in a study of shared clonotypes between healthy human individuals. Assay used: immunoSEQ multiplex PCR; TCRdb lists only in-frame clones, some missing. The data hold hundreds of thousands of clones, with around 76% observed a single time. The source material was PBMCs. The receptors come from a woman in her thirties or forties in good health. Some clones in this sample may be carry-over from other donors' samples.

CDR3 DNA sequence: TGTGCCAGCAGCGTAGGACTAGCTCCCTCCTACGAGCAGTACTTC. Translation gives CASSVGLAPSYEQYF. This chain uses TRBV9 with TRBJ2-7; TRBD2 matches at 7 bases. CDR1 SGDLS and CDR2 YYNGEE come from the germline V gene. V shed 0 bases, J shed 0 bases, and the junction held 3 bases outside the gene matches. The CDR3 consists of 15 residues.

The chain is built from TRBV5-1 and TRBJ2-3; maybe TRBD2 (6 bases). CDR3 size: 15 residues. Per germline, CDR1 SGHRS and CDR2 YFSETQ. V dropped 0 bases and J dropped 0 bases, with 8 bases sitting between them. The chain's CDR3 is CASSLDSGSTDTQYF. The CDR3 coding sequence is TGCGCCAGCAGCTTGGATAGCGGAAGCACAGATACGCAGTATTTT.

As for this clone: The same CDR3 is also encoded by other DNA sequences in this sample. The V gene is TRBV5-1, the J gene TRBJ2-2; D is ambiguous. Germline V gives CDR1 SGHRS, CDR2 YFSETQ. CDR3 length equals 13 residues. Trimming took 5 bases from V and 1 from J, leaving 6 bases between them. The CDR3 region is CASRGGNTGELFF. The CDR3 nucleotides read TGCGCCAGCAGAGGTGGGAACACCGGGGAGCTGTTTTTT.

CDR3 in amino acids: CAAAHPAGGWDEQFF. The CDR3, as DNA: TGCGCCGCAGCACATCCAGCGGGAGGCTGGGATGAGCAGTTCTTC. The chain combines TRBV10-2 with TRBJ2-1, with 9 bases aligning to TRBD2. Germline V CDR1 and CDR2: WSHSY, SAAADI. The CDR3 is made up of 15 amino acids. With V trimmed by 11 bases and J by 8 bases, 16 bases remained unmatched.

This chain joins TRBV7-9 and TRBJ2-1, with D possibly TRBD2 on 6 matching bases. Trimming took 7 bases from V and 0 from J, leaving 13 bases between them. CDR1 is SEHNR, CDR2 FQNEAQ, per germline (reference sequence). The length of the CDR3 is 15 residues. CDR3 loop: CASTPRGSSYNEQFF. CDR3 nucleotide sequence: TGTGCCAGCACCCCTCGGGGGAGCTCCTACAATGAGCAGTTCTTC. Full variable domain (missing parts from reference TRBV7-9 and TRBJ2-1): DTGVSQNPRHKITKRGQNVTFRCDPISEHNRLYWYRQTLGQGPEFLTYFQNEAQLEKSRLLSDRFSAERPKGSFSTLEIQRTEQGDSAMYLCASTPRGSSYNEQFFGPGTRLTVL.

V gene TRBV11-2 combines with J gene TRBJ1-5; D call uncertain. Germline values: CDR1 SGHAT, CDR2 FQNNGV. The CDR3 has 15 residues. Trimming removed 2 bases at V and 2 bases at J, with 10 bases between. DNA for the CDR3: TGTGCCAGCAGCTTAACGAGGACTGGCAATCAGCCCCAGCATTTT. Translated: CASSLTRTGNQPQHF. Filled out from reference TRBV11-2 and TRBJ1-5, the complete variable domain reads EAGVAQSPRYKIIEKRQSVAFWCNPISGHATLYWYQQILGQGPKLLIQFQNNGVVDDSQLPKDRFSAERLKGVDSTLKIQPAKLEDSAVYLCASSLTRTGNQPQHFGDGTRLSIL.

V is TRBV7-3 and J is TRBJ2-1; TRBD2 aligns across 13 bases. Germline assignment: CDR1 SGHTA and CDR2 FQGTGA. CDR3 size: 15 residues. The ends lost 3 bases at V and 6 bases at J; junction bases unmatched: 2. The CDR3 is CASSLGLAGSNEQFF. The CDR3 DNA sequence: TGTGCCAGCAGCTTGGGACTAGCGGGATCCAATGAGCAGTTCTTC.

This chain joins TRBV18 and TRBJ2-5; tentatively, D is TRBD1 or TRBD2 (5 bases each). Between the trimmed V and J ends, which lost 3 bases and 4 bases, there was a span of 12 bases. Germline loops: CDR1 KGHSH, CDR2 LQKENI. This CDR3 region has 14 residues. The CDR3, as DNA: TGTGCCAGCTCACCTGCGGGTACAGGAGAGACCCAGTACTTC. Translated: CASSPAGTGETQYF.

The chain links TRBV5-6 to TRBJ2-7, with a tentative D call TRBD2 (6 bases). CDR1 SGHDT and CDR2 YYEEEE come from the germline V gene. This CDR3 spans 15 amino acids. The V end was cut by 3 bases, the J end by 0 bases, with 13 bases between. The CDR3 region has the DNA TGTGCCAGCAGCTCCGGGACTTCTCTCTCCTACGAGCAGTACTTC. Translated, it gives CASSSGTSLSYEQYF.

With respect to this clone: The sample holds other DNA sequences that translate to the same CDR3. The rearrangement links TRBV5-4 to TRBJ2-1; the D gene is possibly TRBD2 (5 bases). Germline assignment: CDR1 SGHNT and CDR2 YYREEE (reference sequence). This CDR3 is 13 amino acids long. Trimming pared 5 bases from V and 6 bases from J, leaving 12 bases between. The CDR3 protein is CASSLAGSNEQFF. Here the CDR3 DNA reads TGTGCCAGCAGTCTAGCCGGGTCCAATGAGCAGTTCTTC.

CDR3 in amino acids: CASSSPGLAGLSSYNEQFF. In nucleotides, the CDR3 is TGTGCCAGCAGCTCCCCAGGACTAGCGGGCCTGAGCTCCTACAATGAGCAGTTCTTC. The J gene is TRBJ2-1, the V gene TRBV7-9, with 11 bases lining up with TRBD2. The CDR3 loop spans 19 amino acids. The germline gives CDR1 SEHNR, CDR2 FQNEAQ (reference sequence). The trim removed 4 bases at V and 0 bases at J, leaving 11 bases unmatched.

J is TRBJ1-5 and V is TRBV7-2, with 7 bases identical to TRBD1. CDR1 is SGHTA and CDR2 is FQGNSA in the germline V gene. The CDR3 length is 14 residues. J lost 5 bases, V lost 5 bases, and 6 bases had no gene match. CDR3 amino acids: CASSLNRGDQPQHF. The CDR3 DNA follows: TGTGCCAGCAGCCTCAACAGGGGAGATCAGCCCCAGCATTTT.

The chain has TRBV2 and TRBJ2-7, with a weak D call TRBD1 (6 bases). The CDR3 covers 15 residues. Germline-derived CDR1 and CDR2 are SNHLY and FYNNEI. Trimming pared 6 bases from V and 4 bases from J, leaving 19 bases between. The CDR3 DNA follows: TGTGCCAGCAGCCCTTTGACGGGACACAATTACGAGCAGTACTTC. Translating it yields CASSPLTGHNYEQYF.

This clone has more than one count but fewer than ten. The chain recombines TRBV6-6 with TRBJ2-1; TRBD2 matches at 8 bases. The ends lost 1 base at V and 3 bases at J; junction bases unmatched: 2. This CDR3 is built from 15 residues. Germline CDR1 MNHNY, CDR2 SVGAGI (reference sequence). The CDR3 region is CASSYFLAGYNEQFF. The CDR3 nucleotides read TGTGCCAGCAGTTACTTTCTAGCGGGCTACAATGAGCAGTTCTTC.

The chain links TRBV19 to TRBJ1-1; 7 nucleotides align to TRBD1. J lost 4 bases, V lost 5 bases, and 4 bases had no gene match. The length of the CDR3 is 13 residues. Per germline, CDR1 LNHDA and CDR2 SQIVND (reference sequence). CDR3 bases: TGTGCCAGTAGTTCGACAGGGAGCACTGAAGCTTTCTTT. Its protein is CASSSTGSTEAFF.

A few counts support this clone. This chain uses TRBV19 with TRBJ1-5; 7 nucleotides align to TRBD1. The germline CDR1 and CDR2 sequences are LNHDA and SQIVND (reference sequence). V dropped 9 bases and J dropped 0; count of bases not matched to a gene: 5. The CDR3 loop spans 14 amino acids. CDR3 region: CASRGQNSNQPQHF. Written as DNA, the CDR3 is TGTGCCAGCCGGGGACAGAATAGCAATCAGCCCCAGCATTTT.

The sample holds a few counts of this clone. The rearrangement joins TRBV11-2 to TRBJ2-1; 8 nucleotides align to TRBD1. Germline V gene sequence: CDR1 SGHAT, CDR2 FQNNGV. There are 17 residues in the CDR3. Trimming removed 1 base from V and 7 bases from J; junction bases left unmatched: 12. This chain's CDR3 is CASSLVTVTGVVNEQFF. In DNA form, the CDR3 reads TGTGCCAGCAGCTTAGTAACCGTGACAGGGGTTGTGAATGAGCAGTTCTTC.